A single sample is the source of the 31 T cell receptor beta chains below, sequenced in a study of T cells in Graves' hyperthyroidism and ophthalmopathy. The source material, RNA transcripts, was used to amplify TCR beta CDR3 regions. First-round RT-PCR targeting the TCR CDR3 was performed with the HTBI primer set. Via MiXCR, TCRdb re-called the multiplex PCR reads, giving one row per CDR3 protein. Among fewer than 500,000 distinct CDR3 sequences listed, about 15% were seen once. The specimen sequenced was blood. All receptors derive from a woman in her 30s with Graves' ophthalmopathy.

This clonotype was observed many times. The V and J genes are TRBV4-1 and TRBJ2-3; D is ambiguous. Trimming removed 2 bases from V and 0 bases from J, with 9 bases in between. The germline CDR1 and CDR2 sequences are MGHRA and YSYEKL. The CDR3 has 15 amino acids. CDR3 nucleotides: TGCGCCAGCAGCCAACCGACGTCTAGCACAGATACGCAGTATTTT. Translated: CASSQPTSSTDTQYF.

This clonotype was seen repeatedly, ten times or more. The DNA of the CDR3 is TGTGCCAGCAGCTTGTCTAACAGGGGGGAAGGGGAGACCCAGTACTTC. The encoded protein is CASSLSNRGEGETQYF. V and J are TRBV5-5 and TRBJ2-5, with 8 bases fitting TRBD1. CDR1 SGHKS and CDR2 YYEKEE come from the germline V gene (reference sequence). The CDR3 extends over 16 amino acids. The trim removed 1 base at V and 5 bases at J, leaving 10 bases unmatched.

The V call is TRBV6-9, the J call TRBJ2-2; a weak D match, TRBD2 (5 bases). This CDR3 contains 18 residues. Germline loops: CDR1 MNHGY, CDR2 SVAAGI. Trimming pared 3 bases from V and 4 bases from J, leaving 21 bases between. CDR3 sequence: CASSYPGPISGITGELFF. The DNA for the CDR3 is TGTGCCAGCAGTTACCCGGGTCCCATTTCGGGGATCACCGGGGAGCTGTTTTTT.

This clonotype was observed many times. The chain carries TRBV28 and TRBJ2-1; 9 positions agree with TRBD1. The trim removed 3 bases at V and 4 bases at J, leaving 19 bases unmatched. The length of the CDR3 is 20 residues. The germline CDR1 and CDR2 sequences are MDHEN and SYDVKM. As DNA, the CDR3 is TGTGCCAGCAGTTTCCCCTCTAAAAACAGGGGGCAACTAATATACAATGAGCAGTTCTTC. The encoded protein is CASSFPSKNRGQLIYNEQFF.

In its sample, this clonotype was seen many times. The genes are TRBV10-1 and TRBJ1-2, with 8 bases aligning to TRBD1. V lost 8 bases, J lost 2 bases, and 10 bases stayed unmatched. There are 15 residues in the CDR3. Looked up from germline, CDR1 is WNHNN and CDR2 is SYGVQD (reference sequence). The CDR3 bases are TGCGCCAGCCCCTCTGACAGGGGCACCAACTATGGCTACACCTTC. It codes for CASPSDRGTNYGYTF.

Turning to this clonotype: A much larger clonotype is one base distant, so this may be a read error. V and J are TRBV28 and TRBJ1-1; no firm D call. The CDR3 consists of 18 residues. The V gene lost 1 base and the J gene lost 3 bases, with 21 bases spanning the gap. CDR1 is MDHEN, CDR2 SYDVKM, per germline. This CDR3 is CASSLSWARQIKDTEAFF. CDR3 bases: TGTGCCAGCAGTTTATCTTGGGCACGCCAGATTAAGGACACTGAAGCTTTCTTT. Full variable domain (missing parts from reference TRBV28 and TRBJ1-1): DVKVTQSSRYLVKRTGEKVFLECVQDMDHENMFWYRQDPGLGLRLIYFSYDVKMKEKGDIPEGYSVSREKKERFSLILESASTNQTSMYLCASSLSWARQIKDTEAFFGQGTRLTVV.

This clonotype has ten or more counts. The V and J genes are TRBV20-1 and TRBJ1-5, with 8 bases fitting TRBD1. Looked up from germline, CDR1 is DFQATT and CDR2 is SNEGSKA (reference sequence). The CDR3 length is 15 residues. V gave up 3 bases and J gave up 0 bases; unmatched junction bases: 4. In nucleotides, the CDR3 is TGCAGTGCTAGGGGACAGGTCGATAGCAATCAGCCCCAGCATTTT. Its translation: CSARGQVDSNQPQHF.

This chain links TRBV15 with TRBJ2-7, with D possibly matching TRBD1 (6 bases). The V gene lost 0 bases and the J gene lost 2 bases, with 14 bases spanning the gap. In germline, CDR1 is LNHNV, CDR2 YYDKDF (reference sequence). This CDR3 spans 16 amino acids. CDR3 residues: CATSRDRGPGAYEQYF. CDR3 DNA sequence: TGTGCCACCAGCAGAGATCGTGGACCAGGGGCCTACGAGCAGTACTTC.

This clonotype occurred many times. CDR3 protein: CSANQETQYF. CDR3 DNA sequence: TGCAGTGCAAATCAAGAGACCCAGTACTTC. This sequence joins TRBV20-1 and TRBJ2-5; D remains ambiguous. The germline V gene encodes CDR1 DFQATT and CDR2 SNEGSKA (reference sequence). Trimming stripped 6 bases from V and 2 bases from J, with 4 bases between. The length of the CDR3 is 10 residues.

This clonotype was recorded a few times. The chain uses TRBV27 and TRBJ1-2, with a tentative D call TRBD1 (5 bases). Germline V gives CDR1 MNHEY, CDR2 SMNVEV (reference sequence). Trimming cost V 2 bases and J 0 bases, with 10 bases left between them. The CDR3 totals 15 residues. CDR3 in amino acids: CASSLRGLANYGYTF. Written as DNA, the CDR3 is TGTGCCAGCAGTTTAAGGGGCTTAGCTAACTATGGCTACACCTTC.

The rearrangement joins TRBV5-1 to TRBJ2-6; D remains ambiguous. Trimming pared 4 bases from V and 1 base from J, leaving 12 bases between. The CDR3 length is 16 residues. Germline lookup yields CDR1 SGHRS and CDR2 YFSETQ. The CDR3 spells CASSLVVFSGANVLTF. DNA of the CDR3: TGCGCCAGCAGCCTGGTAGTTTTTTCTGGGGCCAACGTCCTGACTTTC.

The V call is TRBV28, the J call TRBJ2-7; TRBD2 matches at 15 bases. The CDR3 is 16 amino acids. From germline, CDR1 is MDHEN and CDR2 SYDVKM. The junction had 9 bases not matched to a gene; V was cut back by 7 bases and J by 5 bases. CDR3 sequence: CASNLGTSGGNDEQYF. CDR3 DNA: TGTGCCAGCAACCTAGGGACTAGCGGGGGGAATGACGAGCAGTACTTC.

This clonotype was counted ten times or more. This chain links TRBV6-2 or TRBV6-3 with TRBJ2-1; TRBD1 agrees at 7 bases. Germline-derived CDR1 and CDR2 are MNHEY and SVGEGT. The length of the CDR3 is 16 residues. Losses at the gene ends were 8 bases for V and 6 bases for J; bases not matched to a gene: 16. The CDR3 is CASQISRDSLINEQFF. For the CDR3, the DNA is TGTGCCAGCCAAATCTCCCGGGACAGTTTGATCAATGAGCAGTTCTTC.

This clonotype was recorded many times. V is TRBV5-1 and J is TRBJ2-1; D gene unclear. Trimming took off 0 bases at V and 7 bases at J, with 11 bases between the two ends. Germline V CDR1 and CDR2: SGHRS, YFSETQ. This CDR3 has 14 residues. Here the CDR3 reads CASSLELSLNEQFF. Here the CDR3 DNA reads TGCGCCAGCAGCTTGGAACTATCATTGAATGAGCAGTTCTTC.

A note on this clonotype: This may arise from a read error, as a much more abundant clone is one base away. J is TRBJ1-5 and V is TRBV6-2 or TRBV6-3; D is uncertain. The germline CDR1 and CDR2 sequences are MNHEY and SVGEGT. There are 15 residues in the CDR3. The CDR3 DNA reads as TGTGCCAGCAATTACATGGCGAGAAGCAATCAGCCCCAGCATTTT. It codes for CASNYMARSNQPQHF.

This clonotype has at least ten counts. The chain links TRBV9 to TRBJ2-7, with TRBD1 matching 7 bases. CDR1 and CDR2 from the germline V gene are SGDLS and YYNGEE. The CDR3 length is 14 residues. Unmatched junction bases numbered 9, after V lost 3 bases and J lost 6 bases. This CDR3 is CASSGGGQAAEQYF. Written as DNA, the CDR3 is TGTGCCAGCAGCGGTGGTGGACAGGCGGCCGAGCAGTACTTC.

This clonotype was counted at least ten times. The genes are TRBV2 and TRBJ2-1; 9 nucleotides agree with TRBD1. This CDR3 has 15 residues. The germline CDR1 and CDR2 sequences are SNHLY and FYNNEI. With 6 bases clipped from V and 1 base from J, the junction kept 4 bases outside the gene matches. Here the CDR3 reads CASRDRGESYNEQFF. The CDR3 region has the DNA TGTGCCAGCAGGGACAGGGGAGAATCCTACAATGAGCAGTTCTTC.

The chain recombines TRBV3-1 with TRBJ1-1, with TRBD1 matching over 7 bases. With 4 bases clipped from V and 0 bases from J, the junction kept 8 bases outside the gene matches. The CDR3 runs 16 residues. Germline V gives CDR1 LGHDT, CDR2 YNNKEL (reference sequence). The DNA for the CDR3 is TGTGCCAGCAGCCTCAGGGGGGGACACATGAACACTGAAGCTTTCTTT. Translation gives CASSLRGGHMNTEAFF.

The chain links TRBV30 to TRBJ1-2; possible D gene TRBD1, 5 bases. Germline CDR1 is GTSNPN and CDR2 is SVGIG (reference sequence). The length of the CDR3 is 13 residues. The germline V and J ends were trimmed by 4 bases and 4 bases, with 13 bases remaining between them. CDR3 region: CAWTGAGPYGYTF. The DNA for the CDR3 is TGTGCCTGGACCGGGGCCGGGCCCTATGGCTACACCTTC.

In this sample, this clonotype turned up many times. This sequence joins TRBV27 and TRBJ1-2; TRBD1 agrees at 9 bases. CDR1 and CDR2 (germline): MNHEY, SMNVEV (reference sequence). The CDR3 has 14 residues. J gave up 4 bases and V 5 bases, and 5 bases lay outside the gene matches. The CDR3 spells CASSPGTGSYGYTF. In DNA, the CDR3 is TGTGCCAGCAGTCCCGGGACAGGGAGCTATGGCTACACCTTC.

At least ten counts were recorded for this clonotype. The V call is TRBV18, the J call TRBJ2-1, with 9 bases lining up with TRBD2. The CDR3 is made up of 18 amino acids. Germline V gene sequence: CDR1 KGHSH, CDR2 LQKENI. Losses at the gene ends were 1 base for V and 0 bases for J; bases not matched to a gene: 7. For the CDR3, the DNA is TGTGCCAGCTCACCACGGGGACTAGCTGCTAGCTCCTACAATGAGCAGTTCTTC. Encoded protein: CASSPRGLAASSYNEQFF.

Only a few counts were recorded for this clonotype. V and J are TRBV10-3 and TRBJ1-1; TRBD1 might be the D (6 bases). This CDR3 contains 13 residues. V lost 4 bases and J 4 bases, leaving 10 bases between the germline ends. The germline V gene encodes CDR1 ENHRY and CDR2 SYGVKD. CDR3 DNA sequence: TGTGCCATCAGTGGAGGGGGGGGCACTGAAGCTTTCTTT. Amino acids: CAISGGGGTEAFF.

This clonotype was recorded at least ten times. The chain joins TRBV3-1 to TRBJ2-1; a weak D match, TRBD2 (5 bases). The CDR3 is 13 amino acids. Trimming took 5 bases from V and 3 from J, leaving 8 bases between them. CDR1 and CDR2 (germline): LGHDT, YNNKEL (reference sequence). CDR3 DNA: TGTGCCAGCAGCTATGGACTCTACAATGAGCAGTTCTTC. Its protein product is CASSYGLYNEQFF.

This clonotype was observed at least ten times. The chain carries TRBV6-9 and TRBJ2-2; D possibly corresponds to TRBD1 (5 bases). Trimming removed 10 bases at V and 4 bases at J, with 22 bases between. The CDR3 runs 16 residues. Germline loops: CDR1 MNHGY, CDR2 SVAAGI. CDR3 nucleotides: TGTGCCACCACCCCCCTCGTCAGGGTTAGCACCGGGGAGCTGTTTTTT. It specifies CATTPLVRVSTGELFF.

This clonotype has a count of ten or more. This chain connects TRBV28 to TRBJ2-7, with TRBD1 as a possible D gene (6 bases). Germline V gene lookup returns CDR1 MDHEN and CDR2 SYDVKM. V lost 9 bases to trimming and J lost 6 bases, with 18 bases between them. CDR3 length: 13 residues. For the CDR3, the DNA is TGTGCCAGTCGTCCGTGGACAGTCCGCGAGCAGTACTTC. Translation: CASRPWTVREQYF.

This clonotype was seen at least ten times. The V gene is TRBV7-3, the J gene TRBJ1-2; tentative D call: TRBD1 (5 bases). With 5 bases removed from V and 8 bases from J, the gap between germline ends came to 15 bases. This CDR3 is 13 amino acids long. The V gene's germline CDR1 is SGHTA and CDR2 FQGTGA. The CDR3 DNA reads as TGTGCCAGCAGCCTACCGGGGGTGGACGGCTACACCTTC. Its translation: CASSLPGVDGYTF. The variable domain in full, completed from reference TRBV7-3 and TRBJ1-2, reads GAGVSQTPSNKVTEKGKYVELRCDPISGHTALYWYRQSLGQGPEFLIYFQGTGAADDSGLPNDRFFAVRPEGSVSTLKIQRTERGDSAVYLCASSLPGVDGYTFGSGTRLTVV.

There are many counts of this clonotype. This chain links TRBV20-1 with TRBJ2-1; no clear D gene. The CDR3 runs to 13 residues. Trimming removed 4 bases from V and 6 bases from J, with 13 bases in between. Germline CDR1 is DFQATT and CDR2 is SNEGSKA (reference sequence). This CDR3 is CSAKGPGGNEQFF. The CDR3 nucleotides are TGCAGTGCTAAGGGCCCTGGCGGCAATGAGCAGTTCTTC.

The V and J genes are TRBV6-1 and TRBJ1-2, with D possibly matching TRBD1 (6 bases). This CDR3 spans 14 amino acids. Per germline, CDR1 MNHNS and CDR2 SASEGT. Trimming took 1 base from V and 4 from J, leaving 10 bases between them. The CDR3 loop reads CASSEEGVFYGYTF. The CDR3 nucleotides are TGTGCCAGCAGTGAAGAGGGGGTATTCTATGGCTACACCTTC.

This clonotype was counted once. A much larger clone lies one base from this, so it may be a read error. The CDR3 protein is CSAPGGAGFTVAFF. In DNA form, the CDR3 reads TGCAGTGCGCCCGGAGGGGCGGGGTTCACTGTAGCTTTCTTT. The V gene is TRBV20-1, the J gene TRBJ1-1; maybe TRBD1 (5 bases). Per germline, CDR1 DFQATT and CDR2 SNEGSKA (reference sequence). The length of the CDR3 is 14 residues.

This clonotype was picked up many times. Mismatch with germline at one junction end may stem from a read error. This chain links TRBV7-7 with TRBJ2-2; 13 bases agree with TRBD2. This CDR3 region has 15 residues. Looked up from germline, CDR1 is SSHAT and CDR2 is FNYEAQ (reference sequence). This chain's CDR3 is CASSWTSGGTGELFF. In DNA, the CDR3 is TGTGCTAGCAGCTGGACTAGCGGGGGCACCGGGGAGCTGTTTTTT.

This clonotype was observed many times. The CDR3 region has the DNA TGTGCCAGCAGCTACGGGACCTACGAGCAGTACTTC. It specifies CASSYGTYEQYF. This chain joins TRBV7-8 and TRBJ2-7; TRBD2 might be the D (5 bases). The CDR3 totals 12 residues. Germline-derived CDR1 and CDR2 are SGHVS and FQNEAQ. V was cut by 4 bases and J by 2 bases, with 6 bases left in between. The full variable domain, rest sourced from reference TRBV7-8 and TRBJ2-7, is GAGVSQSPRYKVAKRGQDVALRCDPISGHVSLFWYQQALGQGPEFLTYFQNEAQLDKSGLPSDRFFAERPEGSVSTLKIQRTQQEDSAVYLCASSYGTYEQYFGPGTRLTVT.